The TCR beta chain under discussion was sequenced for a study of regulatory T cells in long-lasting Graves disease. Study context: The term persistent Graves' disease signified upward of 5 years on antithyroid drugs with positive TSH receptor antibodies. Whole-study results and caveats: With a small sample size, accuracy may have been reduced. The study found TRBV28, TRBJ1-2 and TRBJ2-5 favored in persistent disease.

In the case of this clonotype: Its antigen is as yet unknown.

Time point indicated: persistent/refractory GD, antithyroid drugs over 5 years with positive TRAb. After RNA was extracted from PBMCs, the TCR library was made from it. To make TCR beta libraries, researchers used iRepertoire HTBI primers and Arm-PCR of CDR3 regions. From the multiplex PCR reads, TCRdb called clonotypes with MiXCR, one entry per CDR3 protein. The data hold 420,000 or so distinct CDR3 sequences, with 23% observed a single time. Between the trimmed V and J ends, which lost 2 bases and 3 bases, there was a span of 11 bases. The germline V gene has CDR1 SQVTM and CDR2 ANQGSEA. The CDR3 is 13 residues long.

This chain joins TRBV29-1 and TRBJ2-7; possibly TRBD2 for D (5 bases). The sequence derives from a female donor with Graves disease. Source: peripheral blood mononuclear cells (PBMCs), taken when the disease was refractory, from a patient treated with antithyroid drugs. CDR3 residues: CSVEIGRGYEQYF. The CDR3 nucleotides read TGCAGCGTTGAAATAGGGAGAGGCTACGAGCAGTACTTC.